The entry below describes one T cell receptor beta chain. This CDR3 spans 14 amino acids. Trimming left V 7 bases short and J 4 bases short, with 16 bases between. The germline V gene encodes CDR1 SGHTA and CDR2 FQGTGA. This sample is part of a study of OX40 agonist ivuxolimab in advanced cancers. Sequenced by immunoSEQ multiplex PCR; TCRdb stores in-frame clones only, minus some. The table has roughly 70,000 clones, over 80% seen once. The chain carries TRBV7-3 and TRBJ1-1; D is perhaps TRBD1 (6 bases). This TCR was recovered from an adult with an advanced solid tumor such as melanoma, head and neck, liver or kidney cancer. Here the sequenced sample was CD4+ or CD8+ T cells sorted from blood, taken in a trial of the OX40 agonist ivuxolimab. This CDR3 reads CASTTQGLSTEAFF. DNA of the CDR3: TGTGCCAGCACCACGCAGGGGCTAAGCACTGAAGCTTTCTTT. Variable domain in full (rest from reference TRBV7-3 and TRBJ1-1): GAGVSQTPSNKVTEKGKYVELRCDPISGHTALYWYRQSLGQGPEFLIYFQGTGAADDSGLPNDRFFAVRPEGSVSTLKIQRTERGDSAVYLCASTTQGLSTEAFFGQGTRLTVV.